The next 20 T cell receptor beta chains were all read from a single sample in a study of shared clonotypes between healthy human individuals. Sequencing was performed with immunoSEQ multiplex PCR; in TCRdb, only in-frame clones are kept and a portion is missing. Of over a million clones in the sample, more than 75% were seen once. Sequencing used memory CD4+ T cells from PBMCs. Subset: CD45RA-negative fraction. The receptors here all came from a man younger than 30 in good health. Some clones in this sample may be carry-over from other donors' samples.

The chain has TRBV5-1 and TRBJ2-7; 7 bases line up with TRBD1. This CDR3 region has 17 residues. J was trimmed by 0 bases and V by 4 bases; bases with no gene match: 13. Germline V CDR1 and CDR2: SGHRS, YFSETQ. CDR3 DNA: TGCGCCAGCAGCCCGCAGACCTTAGGGGGCTACTCCTACGAGCAGTACTTC. It yields the protein CASSPQTLGGYSYEQYF. The complete variable domain, with remaining parts taken from reference TRBV5-1 and TRBJ2-7, reads KAGVTQTPRYLIKTRGQQVTLSCSPISGHRSVSWYQQTPGQGLQFLFEYFSETQRNKGNFPGRFSGRQFSNSRSEMNVSTLELGDSALYLCASSPQTLGGYSYEQYFGPGTRLTVT.

The chain recombines TRBV7-3 with TRBJ1-5, with D possibly matching TRBD1 (6 bases). CDR3 length: 13 residues. V was pared by 5 bases and J by 3 bases, with 8 bases between. CDR1 is SGHTA and CDR2 is FQGTGA in the germline V gene. CDR3: CASSPGVNQPQHF. The CDR3 DNA reads as TGTGCCAGCAGCCCAGGGGTCAATCAGCCCCAGCATTTT.

The sample holds one count of this clone. V usage is TRBV5-4 and J usage is TRBJ2-5; 12 bases fit TRBD2. CDR3 length: 14 residues. Germline values: CDR1 SGHNT, CDR2 YYREEE (reference sequence). V dropped 1 base and J dropped 5; count of bases not matched to a gene: 0. The CDR3 nucleotides are TGTGCCAGCAGCTTGACTAGCGGGAGGGAGACCCAGTACTTC. Encoded protein: CASSLTSGRETQYF.

This clone turned up a few times. Other DNA sequences within the sample encode an identical CDR3. The V and J genes are TRBV11-2 and TRBJ2-7; possibly TRBD1 or TRBD2 for D (5 bases each). Germline V CDR1 and CDR2: SGHAT, FQNNGV. CDR3 length equals 16 residues. V gave up 3 bases and J gave up 0 bases, with 15 bases separating them. This CDR3 is CASSFSGPPSSYEQYF. CDR3 DNA sequence: TGTGCCAGCAGCTTTTCGGGACCGCCGAGCTCCTACGAGCAGTACTTC. Full variable domain (rest looked up from reference TRBV11-2 and TRBJ2-7): EAGVAQSPRYKIIEKRQSVAFWCNPISGHATLYWYQQILGQGPKLLIQFQNNGVVDDSQLPKDRFSAERLKGVDSTLKIQPAKLEDSAVYLCASSFSGPPSSYEQYFGPGTRLTVT.

This chain uses TRBV14 with TRBJ2-5, with TRBD2 matching 13 bases. The CDR3 covers 17 residues. With 2 bases clipped from V and 7 bases from J, the junction kept 10 bases outside the gene matches. CDR1 SGHDN and CDR2 FVKESK come from the germline V gene. CDR3 amino acids: CASSQYLLAGGRRTQYF. The CDR3 DNA sequence: TGTGCCAGCAGCCAATACCTACTAGCGGGAGGGCGCAGGACCCAGTACTTC.

J is TRBJ2-7 and V is TRBV27, with 7 bases aligning to TRBD2. Germline CDR1 MNHEY, CDR2 SMNVEV (reference sequence). J was trimmed by 4 bases and V by 2 bases; bases with no gene match: 11. The CDR3 is 16 residues long. CDR3 sequence: CASSLQTPGEGYEQYF. Written as DNA, the CDR3 is TGTGCCAGCAGTTTACAGACCCCCGGGGAGGGGTACGAGCAGTACTTC.

Remarks on this clone: Other DNA variants within this sample encode the same CDR3. The chain couples TRBV28 to TRBJ1-2; D call uncertain. The CDR3 contains 11 residues. V lost 3 bases to trimming and J lost 8 bases, with 7 bases between them. Germline assignment: CDR1 MDHEN and CDR2 SYDVKM. The CDR3 spells CASSFSDGYTF. CDR3 bases: TGTGCCAGCAGTTTCTCCGACGGCTACACCTTC.

This sequence joins TRBV5-1 and TRBJ2-7; D remains ambiguous. Germline CDR1 and CDR2: SGHRS and YFSETQ. V shed 2 bases and J shed 1 base, with 13 bases lying between them. This CDR3 has 15 amino acids. In DNA form, the CDR3 reads TGCGCCAGCAGCTTAGGCGGTGTTTCATCCTACGAGCAGTACTTC. Translation gives CASSLGGVSSYEQYF.

This clone has only a few counts. This rearrangement joins TRBV5-1 to TRBJ2-1; TRBD2 aligns across 10 bases. The CDR3 is 15 amino acids. After removal of 4 bases from V and 5 bases from J, the junction contained 6 bases not matched to a gene. CDR1 SGHRS and CDR2 YFSETQ come from the germline V gene. CDR3 DNA sequence: TGCGCCAGCAGCAAAATACTAGCGGGGAACAATGAGCAGTTCTTC. Protein: CASSKILAGNNEQFF.

This chain connects TRBV7-2 to TRBJ1-1; 7 positions agree with TRBD1. The CDR3 covers 14 residues. V shed 6 bases and J 5 bases; nucleotides not matched to a gene: 9. Germline V lookup: CDR1 SGHTA, CDR2 FQGNSA. DNA for the CDR3: TGTGCCAGCAGGGGAGGGGGCATAAGGACTGAAGCTTTCTTT. Its translation: CASRGGGIRTEAFF.

This chain connects TRBV6-4 to TRBJ2-5; no definite D call. Germline lookup yields CDR1 MRHNA and CDR2 SNTAGT. The CDR3 runs 11 residues. V was shortened by 0 bases and J by 7 bases, with 3 bases between the two germline ends. The CDR3 spells CASSDSLTQYF. CDR3 DNA sequence: TGTGCCAGCAGTGACTCGTTGACCCAGTACTTC.

The rearrangement uses TRBV30 and TRBJ1-1, with 7 bases that match TRBD1. The CDR3 contains 13 residues. The V gene end was trimmed by 1 base and the J gene end by 5 bases; junction bases not matched to a gene: 4. CDR1 is GTSNPN, CDR2 SVGIG, per germline (reference sequence). The CDR3 DNA is TGTGCCTGGAGTGCACGACAGGGTACTGAAGCTTTCTTT. The encoded protein is CAWSARQGTEAFF.

This chain connects TRBV7-8 to TRBJ1-1; perhaps TRBD1 as D (5 bases). CDR1 is SGHVS, CDR2 FQNEAQ, per germline. The CDR3 runs to 15 residues. Trimming took off 5 bases at V and 4 bases at J, with 17 bases between the two ends. CDR3 in DNA: TGTGCCAGCAGCCCATTAATGGGGGGGGGCACTGAAGCTTTCTTT. Translation: CASSPLMGGGTEAFF.

The V call is TRBV5-1, the J call TRBJ1-2, with 8 positions matching TRBD1. Germline lookup yields CDR1 SGHRS and CDR2 YFSETQ. The V gene end was trimmed by 4 bases and the J gene end by 6 bases; junction bases not matched to a gene: 11. This CDR3 has 15 residues. The CDR3 nucleotides are TGCGCCAGCAGCCCGAGACCAGGGGGCAGAGATGGCTACACCTTC. As protein: CASSPRPGGRDGYTF.

This clone was seen only a few times. V is TRBV29-1 and J is TRBJ2-2; 13 bases map to TRBD2. Per the germline V gene, CDR1 is SQVTM and CDR2 is ANQGSEA. The length of the CDR3 is 16 residues. After removal of 7 bases from V and 3 bases from J, the junction contained 8 bases not matched to a gene. The CDR3 bases are TGCAGCGGGACTACTAGCGGGAGGGCCCACACCGGGGAGCTGTTTTTT. It translates to CSGTTSGRAHTGELFF.

This clone was counted a single time. The rearrangement uses TRBV11-2 and TRBJ1-5, with TRBD1 matching 7 bases. CDR1 and CDR2 (germline): SGHAT, FQNNGV. The CDR3 sequence is 14 residues long. The J segment lost 1 base and the V segment lost 5 bases, leaving 2 bases of the junction unmatched. The CDR3 sequence: CASSTTGSNQPQHF. Written as DNA, the CDR3 is TGTGCCAGCAGCACGACAGGGAGCAATCAGCCCCAGCATTTT.

The chain recombines TRBV9 with TRBJ2-7; D perhaps matches TRBD2 (9 bases). Germline CDR1 reads SGDLS; CDR2 reads YYNGEE. V lost 3 bases, J lost 3 bases, and 25 bases lay in between. The CDR3 loop spans 18 amino acids. This CDR3 reads CASSGQGSSSGTIYEQYF. The CDR3 DNA follows: TGTGCCAGCAGCGGACAGGGGTCGTCTAGCGGGACCATCTACGAGCAGTACTTC.

This chain connects TRBV5-8 to TRBJ1-5; D uncertain. V lost 1 base to trimming and J lost 5 bases, with 13 bases between them. Germline V gene lookup returns CDR1 SGHTS and CDR2 YDEGEE. The CDR3 length is 15 residues. This CDR3 is CASSLFLGSDQPQHF. Written as DNA, the CDR3 is TGTGCCAGCAGCTTGTTCTTGGGATCCGATCAGCCCCAGCATTTT. The complete variable domain, with remaining parts taken from reference TRBV5-8 and TRBJ1-5, reads EAGVTQSPTHLIKTRGQQATLRCSPISGHTSVYWYQQALGLGLQFLLWYDEGEERNRGNFPPRFSGRQFPNYSSELNVNALELEDSALYLCASSLFLGSDQPQHFGDGTRLSIL.

This clone was recorded a few times. This sample also contains other DNA sequences that code for the same CDR3. The chain combines TRBV18 with TRBJ1-2; D might be TRBD1 (6 bases). Trimming cost V 3 bases and J 4 bases, with 9 bases left between them. Germline V lookup: CDR1 KGHSH, CDR2 LQKENI. The CDR3 extends over 13 amino acids. In DNA form, the CDR3 reads TGTGCCAGCTCACCGGAGGGGGGCTATGGCTACACCTTC. Translated, it gives CASSPEGGYGYTF.

This rearrangement joins TRBV2 to TRBJ1-2; 11 bases agree with TRBD1. V lost 7 bases and J lost 8; bases outside the gene matches: 6. The germline CDR1 and CDR2 sequences are SNHLY and FYNNEI. The CDR3 length is 13 residues. The DNA for the CDR3 is TGTGCCAGCATTGGACAGGGGGCTAACGGCTACACCTTC. It is translated as CASIGQGANGYTF. The variable domain in full, completed from reference TRBV2 and TRBJ1-2, reads EPEVTQTPSHQVTQMGQEVILRCVPISNHLYFYWYRQILGQKVEFLVSFYNNEISEKSEIFDDQFSVERPDGSNFTLKIRSTKLEDSAMYFCASIGQGANGYTFGSGTRLTVV.